A single sample is the source of the 29 T cell receptor beta chains below, sequenced in a study of cytomegalovirus exposure and HLA in healthy donors. The PCR ran on 60 Vbeta and 13 Jbeta primers. The data were produced by immunoSEQ multiplex PCR, yet TCRdb's version contains in-frame clones alone and is incomplete. The repertoire consists of 200,000 or so clones, with 82% occurring once and the leading ten covering 6.5%. Sequencing was carried out using PBMCs. These receptors were taken from a woman in her forties or fifties in good health and CMV-seropositive.

The chain carries TRBV5-4 and TRBJ2-5; unclear D gene. V was cut by 0 bases and J by 2 bases, with 2 bases left in between. This CDR3 is built from 12 residues. CDR1 and CDR2 from the germline V gene are SGHNT and YYREEE (reference sequence). This CDR3 reads CASSLAQETQYF. The DNA for the CDR3 is TGTGCCAGCAGCTTGGCTCAAGAGACCCAGTACTTC.

The rearrangement links TRBV20-1 to TRBJ2-7; D not resolved. CDR3 length equals 11 residues. In germline, CDR1 is DFQATT, CDR2 SNEGSKA (reference sequence). Trimming pared 3 bases from V and 2 bases from J, leaving 5 bases between. As DNA, the CDR3 is TGCAGTGCTAGGGAGACCTACGAGCAGTACTTC. Translated, it gives CSARETYEQYF.

This chain uses TRBV12-5 with TRBJ2-1; 7 bases are a match to TRBD1. After removal of 0 bases from V and 9 bases from J, the junction contained 2 bases not matched to a gene. The CDR3 totals 13 residues. Looked up from germline, CDR1 is LGHNT and CDR2 is FRNRAP. The CDR3 is CASGLVSGGEQFF. CDR3 nucleotides: TGTGCTAGTGGTTTGGTATCAGGGGGTGAGCAGTTCTTC.

The V gene is TRBV6-1, the J gene TRBJ2-5, with D hard to call. This CDR3 has 15 amino acids. V was clipped by 7 bases and J by 1 base, with 16 bases between them. The V gene's germline CDR1 is MNHNS and CDR2 SASEGT. CDR3 residues: CASKSAGRPQETQYF. DNA of the CDR3: TGTGCCAGCAAAAGTGCAGGTCGGCCCCAAGAGACCCAGTACTTC.

Only one count was recorded for this clone. Other nucleotide sequences from this sample produce the same CDR3. This CDR3 is CASSQQETQYF. In DNA form, the CDR3 reads TGCGCCAGCAGCCAACAAGAGACCCAGTACTTC. The rearrangement links TRBV5-1 to TRBJ2-5, with D unresolved. CDR3 length: 11 amino acids. V was trimmed by 4 bases and J by 2 bases, leaving 3 bases between them. Germline-derived CDR1 and CDR2 are SGHRS and YFSETQ.

Of note for this clone: At one boundary the junction diverges from the germline segment, which might be a read error. The gene calls are TRBV5-5 and TRBJ1-5; perhaps TRBD1 as D (5 bases). CDR1 and CDR2 (germline): SGHKS, YYEKEE (reference sequence). The CDR3 spans 18 residues. In DNA form, the CDR3 reads TGTGCCAGCAACTTGGGGCCAGGGAACTCCGGTGCAGATCAGCCCCAGCATTTT. This gives the protein CASNLGPGNSGADQPQHF.

V usage is TRBV19 and J usage is TRBJ2-3; tentative D call: TRBD2 (6 bases). The ends were cut back, 7 bases at V and 4 bases at J, with 15 bases in the middle. This CDR3 region has 14 residues. Germline CDR1 reads LNHDA; CDR2 reads SQIVND (reference sequence). The CDR3 sequence is CASKGSSGADTQYF. In DNA, the CDR3 is TGTGCCAGTAAAGGTTCCTCGGGAGCAGATACGCAGTATTTT.

The V call is TRBV2, the J call TRBJ1-1; 7 bases fit TRBD1. V dropped 6 bases and J dropped 0; count of bases not matched to a gene: 7. The CDR3 sequence is 15 residues long. CDR1 and CDR2 (germline): SNHLY, FYNNEI. CDR3 amino acids: CASRPDRVMNTEAFF. The CDR3 nucleotides are TGTGCCAGCAGGCCAGACAGGGTTATGAACACTGAAGCTTTCTTT.

The chain combines TRBV28 with TRBJ1-3; the D gene is possibly TRBD1 (6 bases). The CDR3 extends over 13 amino acids. CDR1 is MDHEN and CDR2 is SYDVKM in the germline V gene. V lost 3 bases and J 3 bases, leaving 6 bases between the germline ends. The CDR3 nucleotides read TGTGCCAGCAGTTTCAGGGGTGGAAACACCATATATTTT. It codes for CASSFRGGNTIYF.

The chain employs TRBV15 and TRBJ2-7; 7 bases map to TRBD2. The CDR3 loop spans 15 amino acids. The germline gives CDR1 LNHNV, CDR2 YYDKDF (reference sequence). V was pared by 3 bases and J by 2 bases, with 7 bases of the junction left unmatched. The CDR3 DNA is TGTGCCACCAGCAGGGTGGCTAGCGGCCCCTACGAGCAGTACTTC. This encodes CATSRVASGPYEQYF.

This rearrangement joins TRBV6-1 to TRBJ1-6; D is uncertain. This CDR3 has 17 amino acids. V gave up 1 base and J gave up 3 bases, with 13 bases separating them. Germline V gene sequence: CDR1 MNHNS, CDR2 SASEGT. The CDR3 region has the DNA TGTGCCAGCAGTGAAGAGGCGGGCGCTTACTATAATTCACCCCTCCACTTT. Translation gives CASSEEAGAYYNSPLHF.

The sample holds a few counts of this clone. The chain uses TRBV5-1 and TRBJ1-5, with 10 bases identical to TRBD1. The ends lost 4 bases at V and 6 bases at J; junction bases unmatched: 7. This CDR3 contains 15 residues. CDR1 is SGHRS and CDR2 is YFSETQ in the germline V gene. This CDR3 reads CASSPTGGAGQPQHF. The CDR3 DNA reads as TGCGCCAGCAGCCCGACAGGGGGCGCAGGTCAGCCCCAGCATTTT.

This chain links TRBV10-2 with TRBJ2-7; the D gene is possibly TRBD1 (5 bases). Trimming left V 3 bases short and J 3 bases short, with 12 bases between. The CDR3 spans 14 residues. CDR1 and CDR2 (germline): WSHSY, SAAADI. The CDR3 region is CASSDLQGIYEQYF. In DNA, the CDR3 is TGCGCCAGCAGTGATCTGCAGGGTATCTACGAGCAGTACTTC.

The chain uses TRBV18 and TRBJ1-5; TRBD1 is a possible D gene (6 bases). From germline, CDR1 is KGHSH and CDR2 LQKENI. There are 14 residues in the CDR3. The V end was cut by 3 bases, the J end by 6 bases, with 12 bases between. Written as DNA, the CDR3 is TGTGCCAGCTCACCTGGGGGGGCGGCTCAGCCCCAGCATTTT. Protein: CASSPGGAAQPQHF.

The sample holds one count of this clone. The gene calls are TRBV6-1 and TRBJ2-3; TRBD2 matches 7 bases. CDR3 length: 14 residues. Trimming took 8 bases from V and 2 from J; bases not matched to a gene: 7. Germline V lookup: CDR1 MNHNS, CDR2 SASEGT. In DNA form, the CDR3 reads TGTGCCAGCGGAGGACTAGGTCCCACAGATACGCAGTATTTT. Translated, it gives CASGGLGPTDTQYF.

The CDR3: CASGLGGLAGVGEQFF. CDR3 DNA: TGTGCCAGTGGATTGGGAGGACTAGCGGGGGTAGGTGAGCAGTTCTTC. V usage is TRBV19 and J usage is TRBJ2-1; 13 nucleotides match TRBD2. CDR1 is LNHDA, CDR2 SQIVND, per germline (reference sequence). After removal of 8 bases from V and 9 bases from J, the junction contained 13 bases not matched to a gene. This CDR3 has 16 amino acids.

The genes are TRBV18 and TRBJ2-5; TRBD2 is a possible D gene (5 bases). The CDR3 is made up of 13 amino acids. V was clipped by 2 bases and J by 7 bases, with 11 bases between them. In germline, CDR1 is KGHSH, CDR2 LQKENI. The CDR3 DNA follows: TGTGCCAGCTCACCAATGGAGGACGGGACCCAGTACTTC. Amino acid sequence: CASSPMEDGTQYF.

Only a few counts were recorded for this clone. The chain is built from TRBV6-6 and TRBJ2-3; D is possibly TRBD2 (5 bases). V lost 5 bases and J lost 0, with 12 bases in between. CDR3 length equals 15 residues. The germline gives CDR1 MNHNY, CDR2 SVGAGI (reference sequence). Here the CDR3 DNA reads TGTGCCAGCAGTGCCCGGACTTCTAGCACAGATACGCAGTATTTT. It codes for CASSARTSSTDTQYF.

The V call is TRBV2, the J call TRBJ1-5; D remains unclear. The V end lost 3 bases, the J end lost 6 bases, and 12 bases lay between the germline ends. The CDR3 has 14 residues. Germline V gene sequence: CDR1 SNHLY, CDR2 FYNNEI. The CDR3 region is CASSDGRGRQPQHF. Written as DNA, the CDR3 is TGTGCCAGCAGTGATGGGAGAGGCCGTCAGCCCCAGCATTTT.

The chain is built from TRBV10-3 and TRBJ1-1; 12 nucleotides align to TRBD1. This CDR3 has 14 amino acids. Trimming at V came to 5 bases and at J to 5 bases, leaving 3 bases not matched to a gene. The germline CDR1 and CDR2 sequences are ENHRY and SYGVKD. CDR3 sequence reads: CAISQGQGATEAFF. The CDR3, as DNA: TGTGCCATCAGTCAGGGACAGGGGGCGACTGAAGCTTTCTTT.

A remark on this clone: The junction shows a germline mismatch at one end, possibly a read error. The V gene is TRBV4-1, the J gene TRBJ2-4; 10 bases agree with TRBD2. The length of the CDR3 is 16 residues. Germline values: CDR1 MGHRA, CDR2 YSYEKL. The CDR3 DNA reads TGCGCCAGCAGCCTAGGACTAGCGGTAGCCAAAAACAGTCAGTACTTC. Protein product: CASSLGLAVAKNSQYF.

V and J are TRBV5-1 and TRBJ2-5, with 14 bases identical to TRBD2. Germline V gene lookup returns CDR1 SGHRS and CDR2 YFSETQ. J was trimmed by 5 bases and V by 4 bases; bases with no gene match: 4. This CDR3 has 15 residues. The CDR3 loop reads CASSPGLAGGETQYF. The CDR3 DNA reads as TGCGCCAGCAGCCCAGGACTAGCGGGAGGTGAGACCCAGTACTTC. Based on the CDR3 plus reference TRBV5-1 and TRBJ2-5, the full variable domain is KAGVTQTPRYLIKTRGQQVTLSCSPISGHRSVSWYQQTPGQGLQFLFEYFSETQRNKGNFPGRFSGRQFSNSRSEMNVSTLELGDSALYLCASSPGLAGGETQYFGPGTRLLVL.

The chain combines TRBV10-3 with TRBJ2-7, with D tentatively TRBD1 (6 bases). The CDR3 consists of 12 residues. Germline CDR1 and CDR2: ENHRY and SYGVKD. The V end was cut by 5 bases, the J end by 6 bases, with 11 bases between. Here the CDR3 reads CAISTGSAEQYF. CDR3 DNA sequence: TGTGCCATCAGTACAGGGAGTGCCGAGCAGTACTTC.

For the CDR3, the DNA is TGCGCCAGCAGCCCCGGGACAGCTTTTTCCTACGAGCAGTACTTC. Translated, it gives CASSPGTAFSYEQYF. The V and J genes are TRBV5-1 and TRBJ2-7; 7 bases are shared with TRBD1. The CDR3 is 15 residues long. Germline CDR1 is SGHRS and CDR2 is YFSETQ. V shed 4 bases, J shed 1 base, and the junction held 8 bases outside the gene matches. Combining the CDR3 with reference TRBV5-1 and TRBJ2-7 gives the whole variable domain KAGVTQTPRYLIKTRGQQVTLSCSPISGHRSVSWYQQTPGQGLQFLFEYFSETQRNKGNFPGRFSGRQFSNSRSEMNVSTLELGDSALYLCASSPGTAFSYEQYFGPGTRLTVT.

On this clone: At one end the junction does not follow the germline gene, possibly because of a read error. Other DNA sequences from this sample encode an identical CDR3 as well. The rearrangement uses TRBV5-4 and TRBJ2-5, with 8 positions matching TRBD1. This CDR3 region has 16 residues. The germline V gene has CDR1 SGHNT and CDR2 YYREEE (reference sequence). The DNA of the CDR3 is TGTGCTAGCAGCTTGGGGAGAACAGGGGGTTGGGAGACCCAGTACTTC. Amino acid sequence: CASSLGRTGGWETQYF.

This chain connects TRBV4-3 to TRBJ2-5, with a weak D call TRBD1 (6 bases). The germline V gene encodes CDR1 LGHNA and CDR2 YSLEER. Trimming pared 0 bases from V and 0 bases from J, leaving 17 bases between. The CDR3 sequence is 18 residues long. As DNA, the CDR3 is TGCGCCAGCAGCCAAGAAAGGTGGGGCAGGGGCCACCAAGAGACCCAGTACTTC. Residues: CASSQERWGRGHQETQYF.

The chain combines TRBV7-9 with TRBJ2-3; D not resolved. Germline V gives CDR1 SEHNR, CDR2 FQNEAQ (reference sequence). Deletions cut 4 bases from V and 3 bases from J, with 14 bases between. This CDR3 has 15 amino acids. The CDR3 region is CASSSPISKTDTQYF. Written as DNA, the CDR3 is TGTGCCAGCAGCTCCCCGATTAGCAAAACAGATACGCAGTATTTT.

The chain combines TRBV6-1 with TRBJ1-5; D uncertain. Germline CDR1 and CDR2: MNHNS and SASEGT. The ends were cut back, 10 bases at V and 2 bases at J, with 18 bases in the middle. The CDR3 totals 15 residues. The CDR3 region is CATKFGRQRNQPQHF. CDR3 coding DNA: TGTGCCACTAAGTTTGGGAGGCAGCGCAATCAGCCCCAGCATTTT.

The rearrangement joins TRBV5-1 to TRBJ2-2, with 8 bases identical to TRBD2. CDR1 and CDR2 from the germline V gene are SGHRS and YFSETQ. Trimming took 4 bases from V and 1 from J; bases not matched to a gene: 6. This CDR3 is 16 amino acids long. Here the CDR3 reads CASSPLLAENTGELFF. The CDR3 DNA sequence: TGCGCCAGCAGCCCCTTACTAGCGGAGAACACCGGGGAGCTGTTTTTT.